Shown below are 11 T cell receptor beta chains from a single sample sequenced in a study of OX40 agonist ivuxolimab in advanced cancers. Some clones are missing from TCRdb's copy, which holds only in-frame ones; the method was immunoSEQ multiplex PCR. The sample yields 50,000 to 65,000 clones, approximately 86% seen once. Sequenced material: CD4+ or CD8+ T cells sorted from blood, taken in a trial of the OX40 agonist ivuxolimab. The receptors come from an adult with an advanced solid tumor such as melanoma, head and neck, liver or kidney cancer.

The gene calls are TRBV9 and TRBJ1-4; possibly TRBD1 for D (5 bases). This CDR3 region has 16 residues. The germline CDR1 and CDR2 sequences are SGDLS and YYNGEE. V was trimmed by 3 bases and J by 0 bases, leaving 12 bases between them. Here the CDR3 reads CASSAYQGATNEKLFF. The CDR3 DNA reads TGTGCCAGCAGCGCATACCAGGGCGCAACTAATGAAAAACTGTTTTTT.

This chain's CDR3 is CASSVQGGERTEQFF. As DNA, the CDR3 is TGTGCCAGTAGTGTCCAGGGAGGGGAAAGAACTGAGCAGTTCTTC. The rearrangement uses TRBV19 and TRBJ2-1; 7 bases are shared with TRBD2. In germline, CDR1 is LNHDA, CDR2 SQIVND (reference sequence). J lost 9 bases, V lost 5 bases, and 13 bases had no gene match. The CDR3 is made up of 15 amino acids.

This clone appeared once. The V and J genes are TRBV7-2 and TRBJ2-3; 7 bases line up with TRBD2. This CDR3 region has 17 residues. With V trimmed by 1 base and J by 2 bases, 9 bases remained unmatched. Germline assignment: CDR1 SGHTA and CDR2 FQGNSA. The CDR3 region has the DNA TGTGCCAGCAGCTTAGTGGTAACGGGAGGACTCACAGATACGCAGTATTTT. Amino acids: CASSLVVTGGLTDTQYF.

CDR3 in amino acids: CASSFASTFEQFF. The CDR3 region has the DNA TGTGCCAGCAGCTTCGCCTCCACTTTTGAGCAGTTCTTC. J is TRBJ2-1 and V is TRBV7-9; D is ambiguous. The CDR3 contains 13 residues. The V gene lost 3 bases and the J gene lost 9 bases, with 12 bases spanning the gap. Germline V gene data show CDR1 as SEHNR and CDR2 as FQNEAQ (reference sequence).

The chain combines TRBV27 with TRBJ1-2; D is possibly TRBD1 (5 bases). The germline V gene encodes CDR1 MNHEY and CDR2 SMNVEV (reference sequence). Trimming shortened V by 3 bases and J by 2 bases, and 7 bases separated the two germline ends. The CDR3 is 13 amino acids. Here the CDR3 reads CASSLGQNYGYTF. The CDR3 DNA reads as TGTGCCAGCAGTTTGGGGCAAAACTATGGCTACACCTTC.

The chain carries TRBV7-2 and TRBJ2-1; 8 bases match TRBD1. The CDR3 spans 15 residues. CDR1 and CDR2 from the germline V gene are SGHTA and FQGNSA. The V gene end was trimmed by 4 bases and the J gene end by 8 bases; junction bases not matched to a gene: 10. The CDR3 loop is CASSSVGTGGDEQFF. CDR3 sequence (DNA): TGTGCCAGCAGCTCGGTCGGGACAGGCGGCGATGAGCAGTTCTTC.

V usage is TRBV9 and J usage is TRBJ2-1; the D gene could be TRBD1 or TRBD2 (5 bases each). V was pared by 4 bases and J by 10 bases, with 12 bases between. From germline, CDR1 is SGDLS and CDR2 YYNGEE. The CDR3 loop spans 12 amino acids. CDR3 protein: CASSQRWGEQFF. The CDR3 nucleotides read TGTGCCAGCAGCCAAAGGTGGGGGGAGCAGTTCTTC.

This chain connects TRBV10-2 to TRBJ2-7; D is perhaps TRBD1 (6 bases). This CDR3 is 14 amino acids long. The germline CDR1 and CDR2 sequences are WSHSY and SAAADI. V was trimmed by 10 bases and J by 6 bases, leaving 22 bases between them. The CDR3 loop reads CATQGQQTEGEQYF. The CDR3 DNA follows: TGCGCCACCCAAGGACAGCAGACTGAGGGCGAGCAGTACTTC.

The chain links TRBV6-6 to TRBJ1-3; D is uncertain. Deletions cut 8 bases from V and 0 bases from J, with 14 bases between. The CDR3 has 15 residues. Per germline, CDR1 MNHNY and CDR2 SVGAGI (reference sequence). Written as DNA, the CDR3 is TGTGCCAGCCGTTTACAGTCCCCCTCTGGAAACACCATATATTTT. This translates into CASRLQSPSGNTIYF.

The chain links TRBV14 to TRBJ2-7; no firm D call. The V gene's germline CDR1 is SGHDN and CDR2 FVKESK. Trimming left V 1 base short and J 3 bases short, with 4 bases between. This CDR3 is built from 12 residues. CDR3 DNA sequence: TGTGCCAGCAGCCAAGTTTACTACGAGCAGTACTTC. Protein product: CASSQVYYEQYF.

For the CDR3, the DNA is TGTGCCAGCAGTTTACGGAGTATAGGGTATGGCTACACCTTC. Amino acids: CASSLRSIGYGYTF. This chain connects TRBV6-5 to TRBJ1-2; D uncertain. The CDR3 consists of 14 residues. CDR1 and CDR2 (germline): MNHEY, SVGAGI. V was clipped by 4 bases and J by 5 bases, with 14 bases between them.